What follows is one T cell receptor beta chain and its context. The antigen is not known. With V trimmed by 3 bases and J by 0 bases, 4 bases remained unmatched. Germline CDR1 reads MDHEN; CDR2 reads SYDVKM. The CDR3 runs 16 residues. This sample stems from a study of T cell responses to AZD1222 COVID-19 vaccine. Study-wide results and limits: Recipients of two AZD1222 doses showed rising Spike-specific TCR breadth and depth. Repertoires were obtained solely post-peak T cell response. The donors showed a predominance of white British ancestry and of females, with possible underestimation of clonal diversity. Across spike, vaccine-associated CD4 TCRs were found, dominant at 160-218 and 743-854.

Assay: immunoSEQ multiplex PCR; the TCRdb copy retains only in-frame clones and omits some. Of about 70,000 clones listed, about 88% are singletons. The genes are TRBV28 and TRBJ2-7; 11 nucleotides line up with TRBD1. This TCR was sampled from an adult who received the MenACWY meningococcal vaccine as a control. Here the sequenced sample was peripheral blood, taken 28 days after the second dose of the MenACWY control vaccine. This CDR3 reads CASSLPGQGVSYEQYF. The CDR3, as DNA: TGTGCCAGCAGTTTGCCGGGACAGGGGGTCTCCTACGAGCAGTACTTC.